One TCR beta chain is described in this entry. One end of the junction fails to match germline, which may point to a read error. CDR1 is SNHLY, CDR2 FYNNEI, per germline. The CDR3 runs to 15 residues. Researchers took RNA transcripts and amplified the TCR beta CDR3 regions from them. A first-round RT-PCR of the TCR CDR3 used the HTBI primer set. One entry per CDR3 protein results from TCRdb running MiXCR on the multiplex PCR reads. The data show a few hundred thousand distinct CDR3 sequences, about 21% seen once. The source of the sample is a study of T cells in Graves' hyperthyroidism and ophthalmopathy. About the research overall: At the time of initial diagnosis and before any treatment, peripheral blood was collected.

The diagnoses drew upon clinical symptoms, serum thyroxine and TRAb, thyroid ultrasound and orbital computed tomography. PBMCs were derived from 7.5 to 10 ml fresh peripheral blood. This TCR was sampled from a woman between 45 and 65 years old with Graves' hyperthyroidism. The specimen was blood. V and J are TRBV2 and TRBJ1-3, with a possible D match to TRBD1 (5 bases). The CDR3 nucleotides read TGTGCCAGCAGTGGCGGGACGGCGAAAGGAAACACCATGTATTTT. Its translation: CASSGGTAKGNTMYF.